What follows are 13 T cell receptor beta chains derived from one specimen sequenced in a study of CD8 T cells in ankylosing spondylitis. TCRdb used MiXCR to reprocess the 5' RACE reads, holding one entry per CDR3 protein. The profile shows 200,000 or so distinct CDR3 sequences, 18% of them singletons. Sequencing was carried out using blood, either unsorted or a sorted T cell fraction (not recorded which). These receptors originate from a male donor between 5 and 35 years old with ankylosing spondylitis or in good health (not recorded which).

V and J are TRBV27 and TRBJ2-7; 8 bases are a match to TRBD1. Trimming cost V 5 bases and J 3 bases; bases outside gene matches: 3. Germline V gene lookup returns CDR1 MNHEY and CDR2 SMNVEV (reference sequence). There are 13 residues in the CDR3. The CDR3 nucleotides are TGTGCCAGCAGTCACGGACAGGGCTACGAGCAGTACTTC. Translation gives CASSHGQGYEQYF.

This clonotype was recorded many times. The chain carries TRBV4-3 and TRBJ2-5, with 10 bases fitting TRBD1. The CDR3 is 17 residues long. Looked up from germline, CDR1 is LGHNA and CDR2 is YSLEER. V trimming: 0 bases; J trimming: 5 bases; junction bases outside the gene matches: 9. CDR3 loop: CASSQDGTGAATETQYF. CDR3 DNA: TGCGCCAGCAGCCAAGATGGGACAGGGGCGGCGACGGAGACCCAGTACTTC.

This clonotype has at least ten counts. The chain links TRBV5-1 to TRBJ2-7; tentatively, D is TRBD1 or TRBD2 (6 bases each). Germline V gene sequence: CDR1 SGHRS, CDR2 YFSETQ. Deletions cut 1 base from V and 0 bases from J, with 11 bases between. This CDR3 has 15 residues. The CDR3, as DNA: TGCGCCAGCAGCTTGTTAGGGGGGAGCTCCTACGAGCAGTACTTC. Protein product: CASSLLGGSSYEQYF.

The chain uses TRBV6-5 and TRBJ2-3; D remains ambiguous. Per germline, CDR1 MNHEY and CDR2 SVGAGI. Trimming removed 4 bases at V and 4 bases at J, with 15 bases between. The CDR3 contains 15 residues. The CDR3, as DNA: TGTGCCAGCAGTTCCGGGTCCGGATGGGCAGATACGCAGTATTTT. This gives the protein CASSSGSGWADTQYF.

The rearrangement uses TRBV29-1 and TRBJ2-1, with no clear D. The CDR3 sequence is 14 residues long. Germline CDR1 SQVTM, CDR2 ANQGSEA. V was clipped by 3 bases and J by 7 bases, with 16 bases between them. The CDR3 DNA sequence: TGCAGCGTTGATATGCAAAGCAGAGTTAATGAGCAGTTCTTC. Protein product: CSVDMQSRVNEQFF.

This clonotype was found many times. J is TRBJ1-1 and V is TRBV5-1, with TRBD1 as a possible D gene (5 bases). Trimming removed 1 base from V and 1 base from J, with 11 bases in between. The CDR3 spans 15 residues. Germline CDR1 SGHRS, CDR2 YFSETQ. CDR3 amino acids: CASSLRGSENTEAFF. CDR3 DNA sequence: TGCGCCAGCAGCTTGCGGGGCAGCGAGAACACTGAAGCTTTCTTT.

This clonotype was counted many times. The chain couples TRBV5-1 to TRBJ2-7; the D is unclear. CDR1 SGHRS and CDR2 YFSETQ come from the germline V gene. This CDR3 is built from 12 residues. V was cut by 2 bases and J by 6 bases, with 9 bases left in between. The CDR3 protein is CASSFPRREQYV. The CDR3 DNA reads TGCGCCAGCAGCTTCCCGCGGCGCGAGCAGTACGTC.

This clonotype occurred many times. The rearrangement links TRBV12-3 or TRBV12-4 to TRBJ2-7; perhaps TRBD2 as D (6 bases). Trimming pared 5 bases from V and 6 bases from J, leaving 23 bases between. This CDR3 has 16 amino acids. For the CDR3, the DNA is TGTGCCAGCAGTCATTTGGCCGGGACTCACTCCGGCGAGCAGTACTTC. This sequence encodes CASSHLAGTHSGEQYF.

This clonotype was detected ten times or more. The gene calls are TRBV4-1 and TRBJ1-5; D is uncertain. CDR1 MGHRA and CDR2 YSYEKL come from the germline V gene. V lost 1 base to trimming and J lost 5 bases, with 15 bases between them. This CDR3 is 16 amino acids long. The CDR3, as DNA: TGCGCCAGCAGCCAAGTACTGGACGGGAGTTATCAGCCCCAGCATTTT. It yields the protein CASSQVLDGSYQPQHF.

This clonotype has at least ten counts. CDR3 bases: TGCAGTGCTGGGTGGGACAGGGTGTTCCAAGAGACCCAGTACTTC. Translated, it gives CSAGWDRVFQETQYF. This chain joins TRBV20-1 and TRBJ2-5; TRBD1 agrees at 9 bases. V trimming: 5 bases; J trimming: 1 base; junction bases outside the gene matches: 8. The CDR3 sequence is 15 residues long. The germline CDR1 and CDR2 sequences are DFQATT and SNEGSKA (reference sequence).

The genes are TRBV6-6 and TRBJ2-2, with D perhaps matching TRBD1 (6 bases). This CDR3 has 16 amino acids. The germline V gene encodes CDR1 MNHNY and CDR2 SVGAGI (reference sequence). Trimming removed 6 bases at V and 4 bases at J, with 18 bases between. The CDR3, as DNA: TGTGCCAGCAGCCCAGCCTTCAGGGGACGCACCGGGGAGCTGTTTTTT. Amino acid sequence: CASSPAFRGRTGELFF.

V gene TRBV12-3 or TRBV12-4 combines with J gene TRBJ2-1; tentatively, D is TRBD2 (6 bases). The CDR3 totals 11 residues. V was clipped by 5 bases and J by 14 bases, with 13 bases between them. This chain's CDR3 is CASSGTRYEFF. The CDR3 nucleotides read TGTGCCAGCAGTGGGACTCGTTATGAGTTCTTC.

This clonotype appeared a single time. The V call is TRBV12-3 or TRBV12-4, the J call TRBJ1-1; D is perhaps TRBD1 (5 bases). CDR3 length equals 13 residues. The ends were cut back, 6 bases at V and 2 bases at J, with 10 bases in the middle. The CDR3 sequence: CASRRTPNTEAFF. The CDR3 coding sequence is TGTGCCAGCAGAAGGACACCAAACACTGAAGCTTTCTTT.